The rows below give T cell receptor beta chains drawn from one sample of a study of Graves' ophthalmopathy and Graves' hyperthyroidism. TCRdb redid the calling of the multiplex PCR reads with MiXCR, one entry per CDR3 protein. The sample has around 660,000 distinct CDR3 sequences, roughly two fifths seen once. The sequenced sample consisted of peripheral blood. Receptors originate from an adult man with Graves' ophthalmopathy. CDR3s leave out the opening cysteine and the closing phenylalanine or tryptophan.

>TRBV25-1
ASSFGTSGRQETQY
>TRBV7-2
ASTPRGSYEQY
>TRBV19
ASSRGSGEAGANVLT
>TRBV10-3
ASTYTGRWAGELF
>TRBV20-1
SAIGADSTDTQY
>TRBV15
ATSRDRTSGMPGELF
>TRBV9
ASSANRGGQPQH
>TRBV15
ATSRDLDPSNQPQH
>TRBV10-3
ASSYGGQNTEAF
>TRBV4-1
ASSQGGFYT
>TRBV25-1
ASVETVAGNTIY
>TRBV11-2
AWGRGQGYTGELF
>TRBV2
ASSATGEQY
>TRBV19
ASTVGQGPGELF
>TRBV11-3
ASSLEAATEKLF
>TRBV2
ASSVLGANGYT
>TRBV25-1
ASSEEDRGPYEQY
>TRBV15
ATSRGGRYTGELF
>TRBV30
AWSVGVGDAF
>TRBV7-9
ARWWGSTDTQY
>TRBV3-1
ASSQGLYGYT
>TRBV27
ASSFSSGIGETQY
>TRBV5-1
ASSMTSGRVPETQY
>TRBV20-1
SARDIRANSPLH
>TRBV5-6
ASSPRYRVVYGYT
>TRBV10-1
ASSESWGLRDSPLH
>TRBV2
ASRQGRGNQPQH
>TRBV10-3
AISETGRTQY
>TRBV12-3/TRBV12-4
ASRTSGTSTDTQY
>TRBV4-2
ASSQDWGREQY
>TRBV4-1
ASSHDGGYEQY
>TRBV5-1
ASALWSSEAF
>TRBV4-1
ASSQDNRANEKLF
>TRBV6-6
ASGTDTQY
>TRBV19
ASSIGTGGSGANVLT
>TRBV3-1
ASSREPYRDEAF
>TRBV4-2
ASSPTNVFRQDQPQH
>TRBV19
ASSTLGSYGYT
>TRBV2
ASSGTGVRNQPQH
>TRBV7-2
ASRRNKGTGGTDTQY
>TRBV29-1
SGAQGAHRYGYT
>TRBV10-3
ATLQGPSEAF
>TRBV27
ASSFDRDRGEGYT
>TRBV19
ASRLRGPNQPQH
>TRBV25-1
ASSETGLFQETQY
>TRBV12-3/TRBV12-4
ATREGSFMAYGANVLT
>TRBV20-1
SARAGNSSGANVLT
>TRBV2
ASSERGGDGELF
>TRBV2
ASRPKPGLRYSNQPQH
>TRBV25-1
ASSESYPLGAGQETQY
>TRBV15
ATSSWTGVAGYT
>TRBV9
ASSVTGSKSEKLF
>TRBV10-3
ASSSLQAAVIQETQY